This T cell receptor (beta chain) is drawn from a study of CD8 T cells in Susac syndrome. At the level of the study: Susac syndrome patients were untreated, on corticosteroids with some adding intravenous immunoglobulin, or on intravenous immunoglobulin only.

The study, taken as a whole, reports: The CD4+ T cell repertoires that were profiled in Susac syndrome showed no clonal expansion. The study acknowledged a relatively small number of individuals in its TCR sequencing and HLA analysis.

Random hexamers were used to reverse transcribe the RNA input (about 0.45 to 1 ug). It was immunoSEQ multiplex PCR that amplified TCR beta CDR3 across 54 Vbeta and 13 Jbeta. MiXCR, applied by TCRdb to the immunoSEQ multiplex PCR reads, yields one record per CDR3 protein. The profile covers roughly 200,000 distinct CDR3 sequences, with 85% to 95% appearing a single time and about 0.1% taken by the ten largest. The CDR3 runs 14 residues. The V end lost 6 bases, the J end lost 1 base, and 13 bases lay between the germline ends. Germline V lookup: CDR1 DFQATT, CDR2 SNEGSKA (reference sequence). To note about this clonotype: Its matching antigen is unknown.

Sequenced input: CD4+ T cells from PBMCs. This clonotype originated in a human donor with Susac syndrome. The rearrangement links TRBV20-1 to TRBJ2-1, with D tentatively TRBD1 (6 bases). In nucleotides, the CDR3 is TGCAGTGCGTCCGGGACATCTTCCTACAATGAGCAGTTCTTC. Its protein product is CSASGTSSYNEQFF.